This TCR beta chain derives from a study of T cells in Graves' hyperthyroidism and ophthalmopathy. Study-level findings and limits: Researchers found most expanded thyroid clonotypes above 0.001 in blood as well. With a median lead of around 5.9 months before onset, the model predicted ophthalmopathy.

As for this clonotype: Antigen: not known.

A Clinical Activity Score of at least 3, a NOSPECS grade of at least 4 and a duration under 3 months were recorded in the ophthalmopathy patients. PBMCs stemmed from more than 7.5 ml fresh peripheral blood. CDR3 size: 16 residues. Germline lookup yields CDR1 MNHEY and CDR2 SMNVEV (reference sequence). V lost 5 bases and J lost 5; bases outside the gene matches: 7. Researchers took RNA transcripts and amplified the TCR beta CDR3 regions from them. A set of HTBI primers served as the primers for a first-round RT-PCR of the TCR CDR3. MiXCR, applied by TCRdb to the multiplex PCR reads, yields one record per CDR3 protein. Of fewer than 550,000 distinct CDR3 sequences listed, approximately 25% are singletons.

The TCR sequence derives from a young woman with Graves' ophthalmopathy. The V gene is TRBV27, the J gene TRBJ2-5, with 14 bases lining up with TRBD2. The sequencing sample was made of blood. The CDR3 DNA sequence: TGTGCCAGCAGTCTCGTGGGACTAGCGGGGGCTGAGACCCAGTACTTC. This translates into CASSLVGLAGAETQYF.